What follows describes a single T cell receptor beta chain. This sample was included in a study of OX40 agonist ivuxolimab in advanced cancers. Study details: Patients received intravenous ivuxolimab every 2 weeks at 0.01 to 10 mg/kg. Hepatocellular carcinoma, melanoma, renal cell or head and neck cancer affected the dose-escalation patients. Past anti-PD-1, anti-PD-L1 or anti-CTLA-4 therapy was accepted, and roughly 40% had received some.

Peripheral blood came from all dose cohorts at three timepoints. Profiling relied on immunoSEQ multiplex PCR, and the TCRdb table lists in-frame clones only, not all of them. The table shows 60,000 to 100,000 clones, with 80% to 95% occurring only once. The CDR3 sequence is 15 residues long. The germline CDR1 and CDR2 sequences are SGHTA and FQGNSA. V trimming: 5 bases; J trimming: 10 bases; junction bases outside the gene matches: 5. The TCR comes from an adult with an advanced solid tumor such as melanoma, head and neck, liver or kidney cancer. This sequence joins TRBV7-2 and TRBJ2-1; 16 bases are a match to TRBD2. The sequences come from CD4+ or CD8+ T cells sorted from blood, collected in a trial of the OX40 agonist ivuxolimab. CDR3 amino acids: CASSLGLAGGGEQFF. CDR3 DNA sequence: TGTGCCAGCAGCCTGGGACTAGCGGGAGGGGGGGAGCAGTTCTTC.